This TCR beta chain came from a study of blood T cell repertoires in COVID-19 (dated by TCRdb to about 2020). Notes on the research overall: Collaborator samples came from the United States, Italy and Spain and covered acute and convalescent phases of COVID-19. Nearly every sample came with metadata listing a de-identified subject ID, COVID-19 status, age in years and sex. HLA class I and class II types, where available, came from metadata supplied by the sample provider rather than from assay-based typing. The material from the prospective study consisted of cDNA or gDNA derived from T cells, B-cell-depleted T cells, or PBMCs. The repertoires were released in a freely available public database meant as a resource for research on the immune response to SARS-CoV-2. The samples were drawn from the first 160 participants of the ongoing ImmuneRACE study and from some 1,300 subjects provided by 6 global collaborators. The dataset comprised deeply sampled blood TCRbeta repertoires from subjects exposed to, actively infected with, or recovered from COVID-19.

Each collaborating institution followed its own protocols to collect whole blood in K2EDTA tubes. Collaborator samples were shipped for TCRbeta analysis as frozen whole blood, isolated PBMCs, or DNA extracted from either sample type. Concerning this clone itself: No cognate antigen has been identified for it. Per-base quality was not reported, and no clone a single base away is much larger than it.

The immunoSEQ Assay, a bias-controlled multiplex PCR, was used to amplify TCRbeta CDR3 regions from genomic DNA. The study's processing was this. The number of nucleated cells in each sample was estimated by amplification of reference gene primers within the assay. To quantify the absolute abundance of each unique TCRbeta CDR3 rearrangement, sequence reads were collapsed and filtered. Productive Simpson clonality was computed per sample as the square root of Simpson's diversity index over productive rearrangements. Held by TCRdb, this immuneACCESS table contains in-frame sequences only and omits some clones. Under half of the omission traces to an unresolved V gene where checked; the cause of the rest is unknown. D and trimming come from the DNA, and the V and J calls and clone size come from that table. The sample table contains about 71,000 clones; only one count was recorded for about four fifths of them. The ten largest clonotypes hold roughly an eighth of the sample.

The investigation overall reported the following: How much clinical and demographic metadata was included differed by source and by participant, and the metadata was provided uncurated.

CDR1 and CDR2, per the germline V gene (reference sequence), are MNHEY and SMNVEV. Including the terminal cysteine and phenylalanine, the CDR3 comprises 15 residues. The sequence is cut down to CDR3 DNA, 45 bases in frame from base 1. Cut back by 7 bases and 6 bases, the V and J ends lie 21 bases apart. Sequenced sample: peripheral blood. The sequence was obtained from an elderly woman with acute or convalescent COVID-19. In this chain, TRBV27 is recombined with TRBJ1-1, with TRBD1 as a weak D call on 6 bases. The DNA sequence is given as TGTGCCAGCACCCCCGCGGGCAGGGGAAACTCTGAAGCTTTCTTT. Its protein is CASTPAGRGNSEAFF.